The next 20 T cell receptor beta chains were all read from a single sample in a study of PD-1 blockade in classical Hodgkin lymphoma. Relapse was seen in all patients after autologous stem cell transplantation, and brentuximab vedotin exposure was variable. From thawed PBMCs, CD4+ T cells were purified using magnetic negative selection. The assay was immunoSEQ multiplex PCR, and TCRdb's table has in-frame clones only and misses some. The table has around 6,700 clones, about 78% seen once. This specimen was CD4+ T cells from blood, taken at baseline. These receptors all come from a human donor with classical Hodgkin lymphoma.

The gene calls are TRBV4-1 and TRBJ2-7; no clear D gene. This CDR3 has 13 residues. Germline CDR1 is MGHRA and CDR2 is YSYEKL. With 4 bases removed from V and 4 bases from J, the gap between germline ends came to 11 bases. CDR3 amino acids: CASSPTLGYEQYF. In DNA form, the CDR3 reads TGCGCCAGCAGCCCGACCCTGGGGTACGAGCAGTACTTC.

V usage is TRBV6-1 and J usage is TRBJ2-3, with 7 bases fitting TRBD1. Trimming at V came to 6 bases and at J to 2 bases, leaving 5 bases not matched to a gene. Looked up from germline, CDR1 is MNHNS and CDR2 is SASEGT. The length of the CDR3 is 14 residues. The CDR3 here is CASSRDRITDTQYF. The CDR3, as DNA: TGTGCCAGCAGCCGGGACAGAATCACAGATACGCAGTATTTT.

The chain uses TRBV20-1 and TRBJ2-7; D perhaps matches TRBD1 (5 bases). Germline CDR1 DFQATT, CDR2 SNEGSKA (reference sequence). The CDR3 totals 11 residues. Trimming pared 6 bases from V and 5 bases from J, leaving 11 bases between. CDR3 nucleotides: TGCAGTGCCCCAGGGAACCACGAGCAGTACTTC. Its translation: CSAPGNHEQYF.

The V and J genes are TRBV5-6 and TRBJ2-6; D perhaps matches TRBD2 (5 bases). Germline assignment: CDR1 SGHDT and CDR2 YYEEEE. V lost 3 bases and J 0 bases, leaving 19 bases between the germline ends. The CDR3 extends over 19 amino acids. CDR3 coding DNA: TGTGCCAGCAGCTATAAGGGAACGGGATCCCACTCTGGGGCCAACGTCCTGACTTTC. Translation: CASSYKGTGSHSGANVLTF.

The chain combines TRBV5-1 with TRBJ2-5; D uncertain. Looked up from germline, CDR1 is SGHRS and CDR2 is YFSETQ. V lost 0 bases and J 5 bases, leaving 5 bases between the germline ends. The CDR3 length is 12 residues. CDR3 nucleotides: TGCGCCAGCAGCTTGGCACTGGAGACCCAGTACTTC. Amino acids: CASSLALETQYF.

The rearrangement uses TRBV2 and TRBJ1-2; 9 bases agree with TRBD1. The ends lost 7 bases at V and 8 bases at J; junction bases unmatched: 8. The CDR3 has 13 residues. CDR1 and CDR2 from the germline V gene are SNHLY and FYNNEI. CDR3 coding DNA: TGTGCCAGCAATCGGGACAGGGAACACGGCTACACCTTC. Protein: CASNRDREHGYTF.

The chain is built from TRBV5-4 and TRBJ1-6, with TRBD1 as a possible D gene (5 bases). The V gene's germline CDR1 is SGHNT and CDR2 YYREEE (reference sequence). This CDR3 has 15 amino acids. With 3 bases removed from V and 10 bases from J, the gap between germline ends came to 17 bases. The CDR3 DNA reads TGTGCCAGCAGCTCTTCAGGGCACCTCGGCTCACCCCTCCACTTT. Translation gives CASSSSGHLGSPLHF.

V and J are TRBV4-2 and TRBJ1-3; tentative D call: TRBD1 (5 bases). The CDR3 runs to 17 residues. Germline assignment: CDR1 LGHNA and CDR2 YNFKEQ. The V gene lost 2 bases and the J gene lost 0 bases, with 14 bases spanning the gap. The CDR3 reads CASSQYLREGSGNTIYF. The CDR3 DNA is TGTGCCAGCAGCCAATACCTCAGGGAAGGCTCTGGAAACACCATATATTTT.

V is TRBV28 and J is TRBJ1-6, with D possibly TRBD1 on 5 matching bases. This CDR3 contains 14 residues. Germline V gene data show CDR1 as MDHEN and CDR2 as SYDVKM. V lost 2 bases to trimming and J lost 10 bases, with 12 bases between them. The CDR3 protein is CASSLPGLNSPLHF. As DNA, the CDR3 is TGTGCCAGCAGTTTACCAGGGTTGAACTCACCCCTCCACTTT.

This chain uses TRBV11-1 with TRBJ1-6; the match to TRBD1 covers 8 bases. V lost 3 bases and J lost 6; bases outside the gene matches: 10. Germline V gene data show CDR1 as SGHAT and CDR2 as FQDESV (reference sequence). The CDR3 contains 17 residues. CDR3: CASSFKPWDRPNSPLHF. The CDR3 DNA reads TGTGCCAGCAGCTTCAAACCATGGGACAGGCCTAATTCACCCCTCCACTTT.

This chain uses TRBV2 with TRBJ1-5; the D gene is possibly TRBD1 (5 bases). V dropped 4 bases and J dropped 3 bases, with 19 bases sitting between them. Germline loops: CDR1 SNHLY, CDR2 FYNNEI. CDR3 length: 17 amino acids. CDR3 DNA: TGTGCCAGCAGTGGAGCGGCGGGGCCAGGACACAATCAGCCCCAGCATTTT. Translation: CASSGAAGPGHNQPQHF. Together with reference TRBV2 and TRBJ1-5, the CDR3 gives the full variable domain: EPEVTQTPSHQVTQMGQEVILRCVPISNHLYFYWYRQILGQKVEFLVSFYNNEISEKSEIFDDQFSVERPDGSNFTLKIRSTKLEDSAMYFCASSGAAGPGHNQPQHFGDGTRLSIL.

This chain uses TRBV4-2 with TRBJ2-5, with TRBD2 matching over 12 bases. CDR1 and CDR2 from the germline V gene are LGHNA and YNFKEQ. This CDR3 contains 15 residues. V shed 7 bases and J 4 bases; nucleotides not matched to a gene: 7. The DNA for the CDR3 is TGTGCCAGCACCCTGACTAGCGGGGGATTAGAGACCCAGTACTTC. Translated, it gives CASTLTSGGLETQYF.

The chain employs TRBV15 and TRBJ2-3; D is ambiguous. V lost 0 bases, J lost 6 bases, and 4 bases lay in between. The germline V gene has CDR1 LNHNV and CDR2 YYDKDF (reference sequence). The CDR3 loop spans 12 amino acids. The CDR3 region is CATSRDKDTQYF. CDR3 coding DNA: TGTGCCACCAGCAGAGATAAGGATACGCAGTATTTT.

This chain connects TRBV7-2 to TRBJ2-7, with 11 bases aligning to TRBD2. CDR1 and CDR2 (germline): SGHTA, FQGNSA. Germline trimming cut 5 bases from V and 7 bases from J; bases unmatched to any gene: 10. CDR3 size: 15 residues. CDR3 loop: CASSPDSGGAREQYF. The CDR3 DNA follows: TGTGCCAGCAGCCCTGATAGCGGGGGGGCTAGAGAGCAGTACTTC.

The chain links TRBV9 to TRBJ2-3; D remains unclear. The CDR3 has 14 amino acids. V shed 4 bases and J shed 2 bases, with 11 bases lying between them. CDR1 is SGDLS and CDR2 is YYNGEE in the germline V gene. CDR3 sequence (DNA): TGTGCCAGCAGCCCCCGCTCCTCCACAGATACGCAGTATTTT. Translated: CASSPRSSTDTQYF.

V gene TRBV5-5 combines with J gene TRBJ2-5; D is unresolved. The J call is doubtful: the DNA matches TRBJ2-7 better. CDR1 and CDR2 (germline): SGHKS, YYEKEE (reference sequence). The CDR3 is 11 residues long. The CDR3 protein is CASSSDREQYF. In nucleotides, the CDR3 is TGTGCCAGCAGCTCGGACCGCGAGCAGTACTTC.

This clone occurred once. The chain joins TRBV5-1 to TRBJ2-1, with a tentative D call TRBD1 (6 bases). The V end was cut by 4 bases, the J end by 1 base, with 15 bases between. The CDR3 loop spans 16 amino acids. The germline CDR1 and CDR2 sequences are SGHRS and YFSETQ. The CDR3 DNA is TGCGCCAGCAGCAAGGTCAGGGGTAAATCCTACAATGAGCAGTTCTTC. This gives the protein CASSKVRGKSYNEQFF.

This rearrangement joins TRBV7-2 to TRBJ1-3; D is possibly TRBD1 (6 bases). With 5 bases removed from V and 0 bases from J, the gap between germline ends came to 17 bases. This CDR3 is built from 17 residues. CDR1 and CDR2 from the germline V gene are SGHTA and FQGNSA. The DNA of the CDR3 is TGTGCCAGCAGCCCAGACCGGGGGCCAAGCTCTGGAAACACCATATATTTT. As protein: CASSPDRGPSSGNTIYF.

The V and J genes are TRBV12-5 and TRBJ1-1, with unresolved D. V dropped 1 base and J dropped 5 bases, with 8 bases sitting between them. The CDR3 loop spans 13 amino acids. Germline CDR1 and CDR2: LGHNT and FRNRAP. For the CDR3, the DNA is TGTGCTAGTGGTTTGGAGCCGTGGACTGAAGCTTTCTTT. This codes for CASGLEPWTEAFF.

The chain carries TRBV4-3 and TRBJ2-1; TRBD2 matches 13 bases. V gave up 3 bases and J gave up 10 bases; unmatched junction bases: 9. Germline values: CDR1 LGHNA, CDR2 YSLEER. CDR3 size: 16 residues. The CDR3 region has the DNA TGCGCCAGCAGCCAGGAACTAGCGGGGGGGCATGGGGAGCAGTTCTTC. Its protein is CASSQELAGGHGEQFF.